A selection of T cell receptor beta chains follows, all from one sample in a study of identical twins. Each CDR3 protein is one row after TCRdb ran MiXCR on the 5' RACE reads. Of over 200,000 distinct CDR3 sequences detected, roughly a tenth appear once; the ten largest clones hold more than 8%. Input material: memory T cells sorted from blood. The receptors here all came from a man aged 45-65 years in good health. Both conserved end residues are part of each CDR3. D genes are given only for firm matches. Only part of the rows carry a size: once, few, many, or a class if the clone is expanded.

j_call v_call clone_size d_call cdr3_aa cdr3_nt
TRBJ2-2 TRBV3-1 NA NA CASSLAVAGELFF TGTGCCAGCAGCCTCGCGGTCGCCGGGGAGCTGTTTTTT
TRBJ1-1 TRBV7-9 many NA CASSSQVGREAFF TGTGCCAGCAGCTCCCAGGTGGGCAGGGAAGCTTTCTTT
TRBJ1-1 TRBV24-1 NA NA CATSDLQGRSTEAFF TGTGCCACCAGTGATTTGCAGGGGCGGAGCACTGAAGCTTTCTTT
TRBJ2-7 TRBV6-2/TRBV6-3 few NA CASRPHLAVTYEQYF TGTGCCAGCAGGCCCCATTTAGCGGTAACCTACGAGCAGTACTTC
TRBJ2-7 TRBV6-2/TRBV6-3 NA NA CASSYRGAVYEQYF TGTGCCAGCAGTTACCGGGGGGCGGTCTACGAGCAGTACTTC
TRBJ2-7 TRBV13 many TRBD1 CASSNRDSEQYF TGTGCCAGCAGCAACCGGGACAGCGAGCAGTACTTC
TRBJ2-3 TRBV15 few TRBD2 CATSRRMTSGSADTQYF TGTGCCACCAGCAGACGAATGACTAGCGGGAGTGCAGATACGCAGTATTTT
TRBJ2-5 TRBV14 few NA CASSQGAGSSGPQETQYF TGTGCCAGCAGCCAAGGGGCGGGGTCCTCGGGGCCACAAGAGACCCAGTACTTC
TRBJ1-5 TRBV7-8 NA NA CASSLSGVNLSPQHF TGTGCCAGCAGCTTGTCCGGGGTTAACCTCTCGCCCCAGCATTTT
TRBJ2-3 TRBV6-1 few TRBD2 CATRPAGSNTDTQYF TGTGCCACCCGGCCAGCGGGGTCAAACACAGATACGCAGTATTTT
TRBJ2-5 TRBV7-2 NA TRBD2 CASSSSGLASSQYF TGTGCCAGCAGCTCCTCAGGACTAGCGTCGTCCCAGTACTTC
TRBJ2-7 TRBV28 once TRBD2 CASRPPLAGTYEQYF TGTGCCAGCAGACCACCACTAGCGGGAACCTACGAGCAGTACTTC
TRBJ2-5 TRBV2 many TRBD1 CASRPQGALQETQYF TGTGCCAGCAGACCACAGGGGGCCTTGCAAGAGACCCAGTACTTC
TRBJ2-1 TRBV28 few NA CASRTTAWGDYNEQFF TGTGCCAGCAGGACAACGGCCTGGGGAGATTACAATGAGCAGTTCTTC